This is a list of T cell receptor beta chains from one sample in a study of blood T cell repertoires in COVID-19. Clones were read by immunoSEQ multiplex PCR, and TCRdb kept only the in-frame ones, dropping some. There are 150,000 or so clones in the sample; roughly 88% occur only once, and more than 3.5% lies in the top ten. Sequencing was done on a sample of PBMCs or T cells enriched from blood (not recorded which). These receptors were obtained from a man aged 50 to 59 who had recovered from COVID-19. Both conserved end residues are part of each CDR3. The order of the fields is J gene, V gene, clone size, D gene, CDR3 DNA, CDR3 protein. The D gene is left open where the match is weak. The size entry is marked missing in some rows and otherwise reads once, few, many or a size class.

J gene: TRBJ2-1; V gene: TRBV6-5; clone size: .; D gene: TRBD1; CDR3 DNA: TGTGCCAGCAGTTTCAGACAGGGTTATAGGAATGAGCAGTTCTTC; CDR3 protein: CASSFRQGYRNEQFF
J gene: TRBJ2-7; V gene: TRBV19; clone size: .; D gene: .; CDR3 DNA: TGTGCCAGTAGTATTCAGGGGCCGACCTACGAGCAGTACTTC; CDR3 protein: CASSIQGPTYEQYF
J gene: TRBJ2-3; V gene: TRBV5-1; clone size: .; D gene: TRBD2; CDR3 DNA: TGCGCCAGCAGCCCACCGGGACTAGCGGGAGGTGGAGATACGCAGTATTTT; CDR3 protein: CASSPPGLAGGGDTQYF
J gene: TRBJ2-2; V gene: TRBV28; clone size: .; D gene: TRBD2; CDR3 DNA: TGTGCCAGCAGGCCTAGCGGGAGGGGGGGCACCGGGGAGCTGTTTTTT; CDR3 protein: CASRPSGRGGTGELFF
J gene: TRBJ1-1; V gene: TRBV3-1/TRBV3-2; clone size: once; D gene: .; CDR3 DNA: TGTGCCAGCAGCCAAGAAGTCAGGGTTAGGTGGGCTGAAGCTTTCTTT; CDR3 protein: CASSQEVRVRWAEAFF
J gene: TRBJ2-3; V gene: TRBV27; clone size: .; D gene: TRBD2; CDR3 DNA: TGTGCCAGCAGTACCCGGACTAGCGGGAGTACTTTGACAGATACGCAGTATTTT; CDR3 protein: CASSTRTSGSTLTDTQYF
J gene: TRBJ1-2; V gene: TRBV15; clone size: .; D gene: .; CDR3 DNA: TGTGCCACCAGCAGACAGGTGGACTATGGCTACACCTTC; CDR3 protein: CATSRQVDYGYTF
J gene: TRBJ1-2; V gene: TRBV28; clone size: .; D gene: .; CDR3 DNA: TGTGCCAGCAGCCCTAGCGGGGGCTACACCTTC; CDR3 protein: CASSPSGGYTF
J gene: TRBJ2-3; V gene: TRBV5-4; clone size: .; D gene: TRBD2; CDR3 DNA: TGTGCCAGCAGGAGCGGGGGGGTCACAGATACGCAGTATTTT; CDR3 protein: CASRSGGVTDTQYF
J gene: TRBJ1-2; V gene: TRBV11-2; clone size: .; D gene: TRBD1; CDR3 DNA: TGTGCCAGCAGCCCCGACAGGGGTGGAGGCTACACCTTC; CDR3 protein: CASSPDRGGGYTF
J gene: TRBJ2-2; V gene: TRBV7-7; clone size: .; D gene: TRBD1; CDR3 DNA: TGTGCTAGCAGCCACAGGGGGTTTGGCACCGGGGAGCTGTTTTTT; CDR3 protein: CASSHRGFGTGELFF
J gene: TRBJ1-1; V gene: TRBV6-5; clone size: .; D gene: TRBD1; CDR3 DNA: TGTGCCAGCAGTTCCGGGACAGGGACGACTGAAGCTTTCTTT; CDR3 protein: CASSSGTGTTEAFF
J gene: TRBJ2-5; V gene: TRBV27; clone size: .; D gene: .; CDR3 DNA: TGTGCCAGCAGTCCTCGGGCGGGCGGGGCGGAGACCCAGTACTTC; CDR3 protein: CASSPRAGGAETQYF
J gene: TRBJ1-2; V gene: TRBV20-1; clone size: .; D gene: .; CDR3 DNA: TGCAGTGCTAGTTCCGCAGGGTCCCCGATTGGCTACACCTTC; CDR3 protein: CSASSAGSPIGYTF
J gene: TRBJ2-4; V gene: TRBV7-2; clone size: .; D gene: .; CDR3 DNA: TGTGCCAGCAGCTTACGGGGGGCCAAAAACATTCAGTACTTC; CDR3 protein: CASSLRGAKNIQYF
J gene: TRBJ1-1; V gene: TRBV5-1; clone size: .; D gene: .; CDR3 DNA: TGCGCCAGCAGTTTGACAGGTTCCCCGAACACTGAAGCTTTCTTT; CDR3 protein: CASSLTGSPNTEAFF
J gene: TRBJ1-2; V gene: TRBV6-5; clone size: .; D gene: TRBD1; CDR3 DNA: TGTGCCAGCAAGAGGACAGGGGGCTCTGGCTACACCTTC; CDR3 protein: CASKRTGGSGYTF
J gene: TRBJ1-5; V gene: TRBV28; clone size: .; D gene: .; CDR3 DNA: TGTGCCAGCAGTTTTCCGGTTAGCAATCAGCCCCAGCATTTT; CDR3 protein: CASSFPVSNQPQHF
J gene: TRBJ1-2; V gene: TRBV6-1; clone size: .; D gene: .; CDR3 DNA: TGTGCCAGCAGTGAAGACCTCTCAGGGTCGGGCTATGGCTACACCTTC; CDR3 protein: CASSEDLSGSGYGYTF
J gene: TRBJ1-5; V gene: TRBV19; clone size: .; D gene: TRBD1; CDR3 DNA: TGTGCCAGTAGTCCGGTCGGGACAGGGGGTCAGCCCCAGCATTTT; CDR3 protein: CASSPVGTGGQPQHF
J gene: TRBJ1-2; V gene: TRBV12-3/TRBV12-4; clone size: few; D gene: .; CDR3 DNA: TGTGCCAGCAGTTTAGCGCTTGGCAGGCGCACCTTC; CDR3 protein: CASSLALGRRTF
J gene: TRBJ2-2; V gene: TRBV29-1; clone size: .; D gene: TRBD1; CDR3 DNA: TGCAGCGTTGGGTCAGGGGGCACCGGGGAGCTGTTTTTT; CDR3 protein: CSVGSGGTGELFF
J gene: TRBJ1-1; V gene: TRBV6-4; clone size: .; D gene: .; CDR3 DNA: TGTGCCAGCAGTAGTGAGGGTGGGGACACTGAAGCTTTCTTT; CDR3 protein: CASSSEGGDTEAFF
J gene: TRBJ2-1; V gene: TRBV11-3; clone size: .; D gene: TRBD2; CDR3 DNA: TGTGCCAGCAGCTTAAAAAGGGCAGCGGGAGGCTACAATGAGCAGTTCTTC; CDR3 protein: CASSLKRAAGGYNEQFF
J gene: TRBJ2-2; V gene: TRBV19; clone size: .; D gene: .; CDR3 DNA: TGTGCCAGTAGTATAGTACAGGGAGCCGGGGAGCTGTTTTTT; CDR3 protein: CASSIVQGAGELFF
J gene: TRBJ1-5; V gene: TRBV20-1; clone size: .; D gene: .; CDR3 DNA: TGCAGTGCCCGACATGGTCAGCCCCAGCATTTT; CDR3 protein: CSARHGQPQHF
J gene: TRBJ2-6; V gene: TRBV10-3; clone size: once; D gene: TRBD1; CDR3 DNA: TGTGCCATCAGTCGGTCGGGGACAGGGTACTGGGCCAACGTCCTGACTTTC; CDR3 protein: CAISRSGTGYWANVLTF
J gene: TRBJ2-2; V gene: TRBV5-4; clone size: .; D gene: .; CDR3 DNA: TGTGCCTCCTACGCACCGAACACCGGGGAGCTGTTTTTT; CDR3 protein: CASYAPNTGELFF
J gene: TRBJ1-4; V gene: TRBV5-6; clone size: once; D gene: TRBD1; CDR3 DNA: TGTGCCACCTCAGGACAGGGGCGACGGGAACTGTTTTTT; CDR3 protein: CATSGQGRRELFF
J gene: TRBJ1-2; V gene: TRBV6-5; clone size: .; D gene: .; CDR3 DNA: TGTGCCAAACGGGACTCCTACGGTGGCTACACCTTC; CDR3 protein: CAKRDSYGGYTF
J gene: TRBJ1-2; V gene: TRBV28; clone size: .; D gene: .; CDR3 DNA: TGTGCCAGCAGCACGGGGGACTATGGCTACACCTTC; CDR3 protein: CASSTGDYGYTF
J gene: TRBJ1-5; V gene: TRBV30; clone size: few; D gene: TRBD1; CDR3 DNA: TGTGCCTGGAGTGGACCCAGGGGGCGCCAGCCCCAGCATTTT; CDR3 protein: CAWSGPRGRQPQHF